This TCR beta chain emerged from a study of cytomegalovirus exposure and HLA in healthy donors. Study results and limitations: Most TCRs appeared rarely, but some public TCRs recurred in many donors. The tendency of first-cohort TCR clusters to co-occur in the 120 or so validation repertoires was identified by a subsequent analysis. Cytomegalovirus-associated status was assigned to approximately 160 TCR beta chains.

The donors were in the approximately 130-subject validation cohort, distinct from the 666-subject first cohort. V was trimmed by 6 bases and J by 4 bases, leaving 19 bases between them. CDR1 MNHEY and CDR2 SMNVEV come from the germline V gene (reference sequence). The CDR3 has 15 residues. Comments on this clone: The antigen is undetermined.

Only in-frame clones appear in the TCRdb table, and some are missing; sequencing was by immunoSEQ multiplex PCR. This table holds some 160,000 clones, 88% found once. The rearrangement joins TRBV27 to TRBJ2-7, with a tentative D call TRBD1 (7 bases). The sequencing input was PBMCs. The clonotype comes from a man aged 18 to 30 in good health and CMV-seronegative. CDR3: CASSGRQGGRYEQYF. The CDR3 DNA follows: TGTGCCAGCAGCGGAAGACAGGGAGGTAGGTACGAGCAGTACTTC.